Below, 9 T cell receptor beta chains from the same sample are listed, as sequenced in a study of beta chain features in type 1 diabetes. The study reverse transcribed the entire isolated RNA, so it sequenced expressed TCRB transcripts. Profiled with immunoSEQ multiplex PCR; TCRdb holds only in-frame clones, not every one. The sample lists 500,000 to 700,000 clones, around 16% occurring once. The sequenced sample was naive CD4+ T cells from blood. The receptors derive from a man aged 18-30 years in good health.

This clone was detected a few times. This chain uses TRBV4-1 with TRBJ2-5; tentative D call: TRBD1 (6 bases). Trimming took 1 base from V and 0 from J, leaving 12 bases between them. The length of the CDR3 is 16 residues. From germline, CDR1 is MGHRA and CDR2 YSYEKL. CDR3 protein: CASSQGPRGYQETQYF. Here the CDR3 DNA reads TGCGCCAGCAGCCAAGGACCTAGGGGGTACCAAGAGACCCAGTACTTC.

The chain has TRBV5-8 and TRBJ1-1; D is unresolved. Between the trimmed V and J ends, which lost 7 bases and 9 bases, there was a span of 22 bases. Germline CDR1 reads SGHTS; CDR2 reads YDEGEE. The CDR3 has 14 residues. CDR3 coding DNA: TGTGCCAGCCGCGGGGTCCTTAGGAGGTTGCAAGCTTTCTTT. This gives the protein CASRGVLRRLQAFF.

This clone was seen a few times. The rearrangement links TRBV5-1 to TRBJ1-3; D is uncertain. The V end was cut by 4 bases, the J end by 0 bases, with 14 bases between. The CDR3 length is 16 residues. Germline loops: CDR1 SGHRS, CDR2 YFSETQ. CDR3 residues: CASSPERITSGNTIYF. The CDR3 DNA sequence: TGCGCCAGCAGCCCTGAACGGATAACCTCTGGAAACACCATATATTTT.

The chain carries TRBV13 and TRBJ2-7; weak D call: TRBD1 (6 bases). There are 15 residues in the CDR3. Germline loops: CDR1 PRHDT, CDR2 FYEKMQ (reference sequence). Trimming left V 3 bases short and J 3 bases short, with 15 bases between. The CDR3 sequence is CASSFLLADSYEQYF. CDR3 nucleotides: TGTGCCAGCAGCTTCTTACTCGCGGACAGCTACGAGCAGTACTTC.

The genes are TRBV18 and TRBJ2-1; the D gene is possibly TRBD1 (7 bases). The CDR3 runs 16 residues. Per the germline V gene, CDR1 is KGHSH and CDR2 is LQKENI. The V end was cut by 2 bases, the J end by 2 bases, with 13 bases between. The CDR3 region is CASSPTAGGTYNEQFF. Here the CDR3 DNA reads TGTGCCAGCTCACCAACGGCAGGGGGGACCTACAATGAGCAGTTCTTC. Full variable domain (missing parts from reference TRBV18 and TRBJ2-1): NAGVMQNPRHLVRRRGQEARLRCSPMKGHSHVYWYRQLPEEGLKFMVYLQKENIIDESGMPKERFSAEFPKEGPSILRIQQVVRGDSAAYFCASSPTAGGTYNEQFFGPGTRLTVL.

The chain uses TRBV5-1 and TRBJ1-6; D gene uncertain. CDR1 SGHRS and CDR2 YFSETQ come from the germline V gene. The V end was cut by 0 bases, the J end by 6 bases, with 13 bases between. The CDR3 runs 16 residues. The DNA of the CDR3 is TGCGCCAGCAGCTTGGGAGGCAGAGAGATTAATTCACCCCTCCACTTT. Translating it yields CASSLGGREINSPLHF.

The rearrangement joins TRBV27 to TRBJ2-3, with a tentative D call TRBD2 (5 bases). Trimming took off 0 bases at V and 2 bases at J, with 12 bases between the two ends. This CDR3 comprises 16 residues. CDR1 MNHEY and CDR2 SMNVEV come from the germline V gene (reference sequence). The CDR3 DNA is TGTGCCAGCAGTTTATCGCACTACGGGGACACAGATACGCAGTATTTT. Amino acids: CASSLSHYGDTDTQYF.

This clone has just a few counts. This chain connects TRBV7-9 to TRBJ2-1; 11 bases fit TRBD2. The CDR3 runs 14 residues. Germline V gives CDR1 SEHNR, CDR2 FQNEAQ (reference sequence). The J segment lost 8 bases and the V segment lost 5 bases, leaving 5 bases of the junction unmatched. The CDR3 region has the DNA TGTGCCAGCAGCGGGACTAGCGGTCGGTATGAGCAGTTCTTC. This codes for CASSGTSGRYEQFF.

In the case of this clone: Other DNA sequences within the sample encode an identical CDR3. The chain is built from TRBV5-1 and TRBJ2-3; D gene uncertain. Trimming took 0 bases from V and 2 from J, leaving 7 bases between them. The germline gives CDR1 SGHRS, CDR2 YFSETQ. This CDR3 has 14 residues. CDR3 in DNA: TGCGCCAGCAGCTTGGGGCAGGACACAGATACGCAGTATTTT. Its translation is CASSLGQDTDTQYF.